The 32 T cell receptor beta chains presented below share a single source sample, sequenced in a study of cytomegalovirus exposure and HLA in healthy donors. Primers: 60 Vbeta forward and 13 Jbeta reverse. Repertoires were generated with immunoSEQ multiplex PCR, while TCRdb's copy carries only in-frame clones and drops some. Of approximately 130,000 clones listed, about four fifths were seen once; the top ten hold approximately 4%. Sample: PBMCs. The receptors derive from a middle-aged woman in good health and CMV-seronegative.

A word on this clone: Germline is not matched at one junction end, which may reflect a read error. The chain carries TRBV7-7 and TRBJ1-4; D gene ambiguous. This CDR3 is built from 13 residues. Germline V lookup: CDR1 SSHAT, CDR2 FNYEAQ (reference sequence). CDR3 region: CASSLRLHEKLFF. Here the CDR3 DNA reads TGTGCTAGCAGCTTACGGTTACATGAAAAACTGTTTTTT.

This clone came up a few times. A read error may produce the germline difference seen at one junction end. The CDR3 DNA is TGTTCCAGCAGCGGACAGTCCTACGGACAGTACTTC. Encoded protein: CSSSGQSYGQYF. The chain uses TRBV7-9 and TRBJ2-7, with D maybe TRBD1 (6 bases). The CDR3 sequence is 12 residues long. In germline, CDR1 is SEHNR, CDR2 FQNEAQ (reference sequence).

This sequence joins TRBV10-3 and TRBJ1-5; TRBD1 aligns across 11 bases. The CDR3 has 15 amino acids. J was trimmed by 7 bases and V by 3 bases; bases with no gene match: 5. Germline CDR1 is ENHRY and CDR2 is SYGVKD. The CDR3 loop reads CAISEGTGGQQPQHF. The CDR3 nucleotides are TGTGCCATCAGTGAAGGGACAGGGGGGCAACAGCCCCAGCATTTT.

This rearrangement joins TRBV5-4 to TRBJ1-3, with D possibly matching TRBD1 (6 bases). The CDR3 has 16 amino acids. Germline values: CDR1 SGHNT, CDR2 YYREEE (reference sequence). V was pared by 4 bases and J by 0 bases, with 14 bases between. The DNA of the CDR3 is TGTGCCAGCAGCCCAGATGGGGGCCACTCTGGAAACACCATATATTTT. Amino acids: CASSPDGGHSGNTIYF.

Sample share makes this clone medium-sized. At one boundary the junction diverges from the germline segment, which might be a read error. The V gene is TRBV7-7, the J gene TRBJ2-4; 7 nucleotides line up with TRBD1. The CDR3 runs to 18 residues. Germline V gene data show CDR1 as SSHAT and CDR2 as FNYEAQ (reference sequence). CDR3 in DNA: TGTGCTAGCAGCTTATCTGAAAGCGACAGGGTGGGGAAAAACATTCAGTACTTC. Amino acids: CASSLSESDRVGKNIQYF.

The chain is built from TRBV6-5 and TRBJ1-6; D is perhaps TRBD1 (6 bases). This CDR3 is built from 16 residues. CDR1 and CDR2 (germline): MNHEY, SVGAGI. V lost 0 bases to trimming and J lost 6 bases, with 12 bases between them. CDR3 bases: TGTGCCAGCAGTTACTCGTTACAGGGACCTAATTCACCCCTCCACTTT. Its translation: CASSYSLQGPNSPLHF.

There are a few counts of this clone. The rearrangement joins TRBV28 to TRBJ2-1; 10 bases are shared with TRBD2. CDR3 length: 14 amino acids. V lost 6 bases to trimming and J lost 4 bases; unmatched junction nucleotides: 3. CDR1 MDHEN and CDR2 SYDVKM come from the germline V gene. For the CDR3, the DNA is TGTGCCAGCAGACTAGCGGGGTTATACAATGAGCAGTTCTTC. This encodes CASRLAGLYNEQFF.

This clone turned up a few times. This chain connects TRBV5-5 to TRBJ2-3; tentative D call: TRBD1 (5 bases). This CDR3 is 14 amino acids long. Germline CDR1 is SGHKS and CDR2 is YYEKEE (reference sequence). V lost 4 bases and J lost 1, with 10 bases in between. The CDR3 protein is CASSHSTGTDTQYF. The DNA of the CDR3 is TGTGCCAGCAGCCACTCGACAGGCACAGATACGCAGTATTTT.

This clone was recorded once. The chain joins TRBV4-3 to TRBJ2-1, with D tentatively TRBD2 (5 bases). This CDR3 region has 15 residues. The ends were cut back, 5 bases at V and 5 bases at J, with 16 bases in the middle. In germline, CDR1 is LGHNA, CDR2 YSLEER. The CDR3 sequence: CASSSGYYRNNEQFF. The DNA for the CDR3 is TGCGCCAGCAGCTCGGGGTACTACCGAAACAATGAGCAGTTCTTC.

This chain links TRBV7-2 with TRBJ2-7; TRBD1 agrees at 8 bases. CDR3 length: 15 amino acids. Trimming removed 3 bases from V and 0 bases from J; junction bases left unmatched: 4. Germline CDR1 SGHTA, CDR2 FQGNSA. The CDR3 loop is CASSFRQGSSYEQYF. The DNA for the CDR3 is TGTGCCAGCAGCTTTCGACAGGGGAGCTCCTACGAGCAGTACTTC.

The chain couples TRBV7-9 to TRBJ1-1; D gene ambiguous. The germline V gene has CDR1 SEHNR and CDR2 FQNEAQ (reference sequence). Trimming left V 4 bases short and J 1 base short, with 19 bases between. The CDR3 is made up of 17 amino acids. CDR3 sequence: CASSSLWGREKNTEAFF. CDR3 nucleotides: TGTGCCAGCAGCTCCTTATGGGGTAGGGAGAAGAACACTGAAGCTTTCTTT.

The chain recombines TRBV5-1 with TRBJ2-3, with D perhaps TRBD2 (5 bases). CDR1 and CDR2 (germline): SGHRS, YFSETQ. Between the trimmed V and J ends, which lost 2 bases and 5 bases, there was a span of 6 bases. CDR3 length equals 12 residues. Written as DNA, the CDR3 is TGCGCCAGCAGCTTACTAGGAGATACGCAGTATTTT. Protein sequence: CASSLLGDTQYF.

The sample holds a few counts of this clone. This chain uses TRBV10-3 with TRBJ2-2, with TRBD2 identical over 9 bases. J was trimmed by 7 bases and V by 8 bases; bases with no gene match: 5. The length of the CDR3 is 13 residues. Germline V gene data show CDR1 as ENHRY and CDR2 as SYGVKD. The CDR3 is CAIGEREDGELFF. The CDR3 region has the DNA TGTGCCATCGGCGAGCGGGAGGACGGGGAGCTGTTTTTT.

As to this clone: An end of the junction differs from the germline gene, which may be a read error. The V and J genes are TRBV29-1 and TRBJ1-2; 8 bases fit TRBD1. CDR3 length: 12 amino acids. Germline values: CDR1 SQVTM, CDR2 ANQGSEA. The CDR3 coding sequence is TGCAGCGCCCGAGTCCTGGACAGGGAGCGTTTCTTC. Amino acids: CSARVLDRERFF.

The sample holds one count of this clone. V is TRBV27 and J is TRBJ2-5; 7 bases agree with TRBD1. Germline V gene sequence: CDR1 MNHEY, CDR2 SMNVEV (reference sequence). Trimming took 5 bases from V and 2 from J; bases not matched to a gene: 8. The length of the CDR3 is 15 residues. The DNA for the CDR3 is TGTGCCAGCAGTCCGGACAGGCTGGGGCAAGAGACCCAGTACTTC. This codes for CASSPDRLGQETQYF.

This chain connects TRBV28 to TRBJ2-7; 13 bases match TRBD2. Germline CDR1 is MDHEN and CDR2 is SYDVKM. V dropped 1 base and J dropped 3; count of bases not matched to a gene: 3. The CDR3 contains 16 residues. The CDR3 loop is CASSLLTSGRRYEQYF. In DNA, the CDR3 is TGTGCCAGCAGTTTATTGACTAGCGGGAGGCGCTACGAGCAGTACTTC.

This CDR3 is CASSLEGLGNTIYF. CDR3 coding DNA: TGTGCCAGCAGTTTAGAGGGCCTGGGAAACACCATATATTTT. The rearrangement uses TRBV28 and TRBJ1-3; D gene unclear. V lost 2 bases, J lost 4 bases, and 9 bases lay in between. Germline V lookup: CDR1 MDHEN, CDR2 SYDVKM. CDR3 length: 14 amino acids.

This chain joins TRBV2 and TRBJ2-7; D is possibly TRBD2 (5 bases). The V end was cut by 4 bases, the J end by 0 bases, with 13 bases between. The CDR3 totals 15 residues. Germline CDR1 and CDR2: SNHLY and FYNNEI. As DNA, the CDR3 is TGTGCCAGCAGTGTAGTCGGTGGGAGCTCCTACGAGCAGTACTTC. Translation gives CASSVVGGSSYEQYF.

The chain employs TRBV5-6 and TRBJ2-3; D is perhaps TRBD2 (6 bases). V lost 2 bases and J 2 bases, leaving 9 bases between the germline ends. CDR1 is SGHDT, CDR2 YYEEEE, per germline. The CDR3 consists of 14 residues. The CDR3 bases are TGTGCCAGCAGCTTCGGCGGGAACACAGATACGCAGTATTTT. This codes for CASSFGGNTDTQYF.

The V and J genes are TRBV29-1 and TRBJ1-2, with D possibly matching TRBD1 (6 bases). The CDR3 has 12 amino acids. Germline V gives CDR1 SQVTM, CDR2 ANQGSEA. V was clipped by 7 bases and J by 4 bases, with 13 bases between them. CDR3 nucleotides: TGCAGCGCCACTACAGGGCTCTATGGCTACACCTTC. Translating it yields CSATTGLYGYTF.

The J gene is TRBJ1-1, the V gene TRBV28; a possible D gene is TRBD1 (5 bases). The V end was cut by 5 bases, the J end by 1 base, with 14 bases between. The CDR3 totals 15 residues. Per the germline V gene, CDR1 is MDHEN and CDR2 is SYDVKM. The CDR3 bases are TGTGCCAGCAGTCCCGGGGGTCTCCAGAACACTGAAGCTTTCTTT. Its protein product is CASSPGGLQNTEAFF.

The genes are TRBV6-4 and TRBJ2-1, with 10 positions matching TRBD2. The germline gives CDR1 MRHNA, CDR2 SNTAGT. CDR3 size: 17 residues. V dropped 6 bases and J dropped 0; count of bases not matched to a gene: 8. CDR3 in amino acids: CASRKLSGRPSYNEQFF. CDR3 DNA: TGTGCCAGCAGGAAACTTAGCGGGAGGCCCTCCTACAATGAGCAGTTCTTC.

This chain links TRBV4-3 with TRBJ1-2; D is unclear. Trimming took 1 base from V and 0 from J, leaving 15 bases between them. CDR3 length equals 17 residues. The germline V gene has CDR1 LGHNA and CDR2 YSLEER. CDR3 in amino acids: CASSQVRGGGSNYGYTF. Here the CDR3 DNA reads TGCGCCAGCAGCCAAGTGAGAGGTGGAGGATCTAACTATGGCTACACCTTC.

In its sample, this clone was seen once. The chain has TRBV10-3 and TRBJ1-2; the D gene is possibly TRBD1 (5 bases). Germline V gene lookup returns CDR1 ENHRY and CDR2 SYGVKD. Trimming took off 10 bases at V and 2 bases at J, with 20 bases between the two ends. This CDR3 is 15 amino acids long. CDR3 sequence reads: CATPSGGTENYGYTF. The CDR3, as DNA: TGTGCCACTCCCTCTGGGGGGACGGAGAACTATGGCTACACCTTC.

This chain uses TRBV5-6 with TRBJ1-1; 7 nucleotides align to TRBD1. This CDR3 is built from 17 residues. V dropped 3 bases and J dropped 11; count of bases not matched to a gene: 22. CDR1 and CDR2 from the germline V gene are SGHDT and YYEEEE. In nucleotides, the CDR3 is TGTGCCAGCAGCTCTATGGGCCCCAACAGGGGTGCACGCGGGGCTTTCTTT. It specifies CASSSMGPNRGARGAFF.

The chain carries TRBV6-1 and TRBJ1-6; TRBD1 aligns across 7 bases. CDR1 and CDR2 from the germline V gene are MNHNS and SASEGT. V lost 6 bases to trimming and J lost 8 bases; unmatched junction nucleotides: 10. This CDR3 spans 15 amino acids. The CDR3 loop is CASSSRDRAYSPLHF. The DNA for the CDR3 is TGTGCCAGCAGCAGCCGTGACAGGGCCTATTCACCCCTCCACTTT.

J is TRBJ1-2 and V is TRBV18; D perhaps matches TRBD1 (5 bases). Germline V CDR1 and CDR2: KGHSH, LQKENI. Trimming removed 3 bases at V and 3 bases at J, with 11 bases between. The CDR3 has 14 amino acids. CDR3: CASSPSGDYYGYTF. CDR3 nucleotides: TGTGCCAGCTCACCCTCGGGGGACTACTATGGCTACACCTTC.

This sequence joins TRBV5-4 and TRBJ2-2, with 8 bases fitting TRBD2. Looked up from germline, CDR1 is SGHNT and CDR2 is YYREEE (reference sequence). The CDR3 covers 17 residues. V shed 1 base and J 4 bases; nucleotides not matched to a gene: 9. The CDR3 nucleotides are TGTGCCAGCAGCTTGCTTGGCGGGGGGCTGGGCACCGGGGAGCTGTTTTTT. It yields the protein CASSLLGGGLGTGELFF.

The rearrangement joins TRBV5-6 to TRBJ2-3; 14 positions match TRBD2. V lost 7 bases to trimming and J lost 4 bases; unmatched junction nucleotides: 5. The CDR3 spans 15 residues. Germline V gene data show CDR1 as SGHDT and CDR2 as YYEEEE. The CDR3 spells CASRLAGGPSDTQYF. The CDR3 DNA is TGTGCCAGCCGACTAGCGGGGGGGCCATCAGATACGCAGTATTTT.

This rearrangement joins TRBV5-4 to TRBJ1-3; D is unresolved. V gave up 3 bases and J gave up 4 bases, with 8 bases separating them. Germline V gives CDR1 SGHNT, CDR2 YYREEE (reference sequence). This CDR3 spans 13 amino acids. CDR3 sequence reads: CASSSVLGNTIYF. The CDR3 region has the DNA TGTGCCAGCAGCTCCGTCTTGGGAAACACCATATATTTT.

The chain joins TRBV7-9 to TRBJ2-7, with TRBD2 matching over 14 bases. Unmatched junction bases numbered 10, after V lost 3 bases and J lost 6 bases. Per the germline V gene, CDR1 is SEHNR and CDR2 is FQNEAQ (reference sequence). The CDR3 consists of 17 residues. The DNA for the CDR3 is TGTGCCAGCAGCTTCGGCCCGGGACTAGCGGGAGTGGTCGAGCAGTACTTC. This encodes CASSFGPGLAGVVEQYF.

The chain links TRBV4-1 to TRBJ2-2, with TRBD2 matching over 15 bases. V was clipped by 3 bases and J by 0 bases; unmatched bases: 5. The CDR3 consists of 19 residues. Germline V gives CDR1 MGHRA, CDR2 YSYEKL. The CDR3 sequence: CASSQVGLAGGSNTGELFF. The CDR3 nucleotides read TGCGCCAGCAGCCAGGTGGGACTAGCGGGGGGCTCGAACACCGGGGAGCTGTTTTTT.